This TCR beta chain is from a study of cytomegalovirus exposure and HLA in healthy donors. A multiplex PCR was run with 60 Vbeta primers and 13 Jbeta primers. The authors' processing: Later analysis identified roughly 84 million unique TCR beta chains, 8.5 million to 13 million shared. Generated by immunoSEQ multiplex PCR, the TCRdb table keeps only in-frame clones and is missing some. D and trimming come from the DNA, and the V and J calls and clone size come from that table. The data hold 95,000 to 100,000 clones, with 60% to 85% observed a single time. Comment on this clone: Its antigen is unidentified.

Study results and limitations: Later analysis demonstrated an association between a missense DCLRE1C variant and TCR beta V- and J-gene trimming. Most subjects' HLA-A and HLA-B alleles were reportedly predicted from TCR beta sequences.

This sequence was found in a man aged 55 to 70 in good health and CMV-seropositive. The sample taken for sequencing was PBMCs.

CDR3 sequence reads: CASSPWENSPLHF. The DNA for the CDR3 is TGTGCCAGCAGCCCCTGGGAGAATTCACCCCTCCACTTT. The J gene is TRBJ1-6, the V gene TRBV28; D not certain. The CDR3 consists of 13 residues. V was shortened by 6 bases and J by 7 bases, with 10 bases between the two germline ends. CDR1 and CDR2 from the germline V gene are MDHEN and SYDVKM. Full variable domain (remainder filled in from reference TRBV28 and TRBJ1-6): DVKVTQSSRYLVKRTGEKVFLECVQDMDHENMFWYRQDPGLGLRLIYFSYDVKMKEKGDIPEGYSVSREKKERFSLILESASTNQTSMYLCASSPWENSPLHFGNGTRLTVT.